This TCR beta chain was captured by sequencing in a study of cytomegalovirus exposure and HLA in healthy donors. The PCR made use of 60 Vbeta and 13 Jbeta primers. This table comes from immunoSEQ multiplex PCR, and its TCRdb copy is limited to in-frame clones, with some not included. The table lists over 110,000 clones, over 65% of them singletons, with around 2.5% in the top ten. V lost 6 bases and J 3 bases, leaving 15 bases between the germline ends. This CDR3 is 14 amino acids long. The germline CDR1 and CDR2 sequences are MNHNS and SASEGT. This clone was found a few times. There were likely unrecorded immune exposures, though donors were nominally healthy when sampled.

The V call is TRBV6-1, the J call TRBJ2-7; perhaps TRBD1 as D (6 bases). The source of this sequence is a male donor in good health and CMV-seronegative. Sequencing input: PBMCs. CDR3 sequence (DNA): TGTGCCAGCAGCAAGGGGGAACTCTACTACGAGCAGTACTTC. Its protein product is CASSKGELYYEQYF.